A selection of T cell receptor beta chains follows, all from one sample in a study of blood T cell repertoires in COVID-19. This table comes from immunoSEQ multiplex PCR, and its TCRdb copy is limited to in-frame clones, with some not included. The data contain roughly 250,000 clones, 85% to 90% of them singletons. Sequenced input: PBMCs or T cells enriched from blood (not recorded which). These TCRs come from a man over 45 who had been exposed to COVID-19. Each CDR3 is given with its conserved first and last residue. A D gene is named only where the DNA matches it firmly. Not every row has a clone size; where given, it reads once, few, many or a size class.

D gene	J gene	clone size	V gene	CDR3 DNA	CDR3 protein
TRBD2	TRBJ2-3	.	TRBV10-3	TGTGCCACCTCACTAGCGGGGCCGACAGATACGCAGTATTTT	CATSLAGPTDTQYF
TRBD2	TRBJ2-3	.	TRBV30	TGTGCTTTTAGCGGGAGTGGAGATACGCAGTATTTT	CAFSGSGDTQYF
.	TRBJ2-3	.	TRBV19	TGTGCCAGTAGTATGGTAGGACTGCCGGGCACAGATACGCAGTATTTT	CASSMVGLPGTDTQYF
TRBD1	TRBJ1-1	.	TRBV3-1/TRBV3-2	TGTGCCAGCAGCCGGTCCGTGCCAGGGGGTGCGAACACTGAAGCTTTCTTT	CASSRSVPGGANTEAFF
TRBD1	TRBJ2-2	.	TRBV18	TGTGCCAGCTCACCAGTGGGACAGGGGCATTCCGGGGAGCTGTTTTTT	CASSPVGQGHSGELFF
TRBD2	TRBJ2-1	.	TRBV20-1	TGCAGTGCGAGTCGGACTAGCGGAAGCAATGAGCAGTTCTTC	CSASRTSGSNEQFF
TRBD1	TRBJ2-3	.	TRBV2	TGTGCCAGCAGTGAGAGGGGCCGGGACAGGGTATTCACAGATACGCAGTATTTT	CASSERGRDRVFTDTQYF
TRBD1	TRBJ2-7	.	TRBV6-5	TGTGCCAGCAGCCCGGGACAGGGGTCCTACGAGCAGTACTTC	CASSPGQGSYEQYF
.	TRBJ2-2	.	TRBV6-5	TGTGCCAGCAGGGTCCTAGGAATTACCGGGGAGCTGTTTTTT	CASRVLGITGELFF
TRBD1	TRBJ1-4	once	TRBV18	TGTGCCAGCTCACTCAATACCCAGGGGGCTGGTGGTGAAAAACTGTTTTTT	CASSLNTQGAGGEKLFF
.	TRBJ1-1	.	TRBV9	TGTGCCAGCAGCGACCGGACCGGGGACACTGAAGCTTTCTTT	CASSDRTGDTEAFF
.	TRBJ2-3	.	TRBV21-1	TGTGCCAGCAGCATAATCGGATCCTCGGGAATGGCAGGGGGCACAGATACGCAGTATTTT	CASSIIGSSGMAGGTDTQYF
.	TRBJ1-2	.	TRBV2	TGTGCCAGCAGTGAAGCGAGACTTGGCTATGGCTACACCTTC	CASSEARLGYGYTF
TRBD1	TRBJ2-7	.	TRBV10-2	TGCGCCAGCCGGGACAGACCTTACTCCTACGAGCAGTACTTC	CASRDRPYSYEQYF
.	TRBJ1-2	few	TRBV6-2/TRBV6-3	TGTGCCAGCAGCGTACAGGGTGTCTATGGCTACACCTTC	CASSVQGVYGYTF
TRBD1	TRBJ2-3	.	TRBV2	TGTGCCAGCAGTTTAGGGACAGGGGGTAGCACAGATACGCAGTATTTT	CASSLGTGGSTDTQYF
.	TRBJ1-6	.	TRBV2	TGTGCCAGCAGTGATAATCGGGGTTCACCCCTCCACTTT	CASSDNRGSPLHF
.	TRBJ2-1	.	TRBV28	TGTGCCAGCAGTTCTACTAGTCCCCCCAATGAGCAGTTCTTC	CASSSTSPPNEQFF
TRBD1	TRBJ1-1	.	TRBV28	TGTGCCAGCAGTTCTTTGGGACAGGGGATCATGAACACTGAAGCTTTCTTT	CASSSLGQGIMNTEAFF
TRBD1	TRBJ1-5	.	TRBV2	TGTGCCAGCAGGGGACAGGCGGATCAGCCCCAGCATTTT	CASRGQADQPQHF
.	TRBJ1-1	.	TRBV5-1	TGCGCCAGCAGCTTGCGGCCACCCAGAAGTGGGAGTTTCACTGAAGCTTTCTTT	CASSLRPPRSGSFTEAFF
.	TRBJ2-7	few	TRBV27	TGTGCCAGCAGCGTTCGGTTGGCCTACGAGCAGTACTTC	CASSVRLAYEQYF
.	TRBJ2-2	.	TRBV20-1	TGCAGTGCTAGTGGGTCTAGCGTCGCCGGGGAGCTGTTTTTT	CSASGSSVAGELFF
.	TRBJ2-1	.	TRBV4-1	TGCGCCAGCAGCTCCCCGGGTAGCAAAACCTACAATGAGCAGTTCTTC	CASSSPGSKTYNEQFF
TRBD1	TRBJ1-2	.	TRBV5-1	TGCGCCAGCAGCGCCAGCCGGACAGGGGTGGGCTATGGCTACACCTTC	CASSASRTGVGYGYTF
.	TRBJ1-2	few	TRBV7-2	TGTGCCAGCAGCTTAGGGAGCACCAGCTATGGCTACACCTTC	CASSLGSTSYGYTF